The subject of this entry is one T cell receptor (beta chain). Its cognate antigen is unknown. These data originate in a study of lymphopenia after photon versus proton radiotherapy. Findings of the study overall: Relative stability marked proton patients; photon patients lost diversity and naive cells. Authors raise, but do not show, better survival with proton therapy. After lymphocyte nadir, photon-treated repertoires showed oligoclonal expansion, especially CD8+ Temra. Post-nadir TCR diversity decline inversely tracked overall survival among those who died.

Profiled with immunoSEQ multiplex PCR; TCRdb holds only in-frame clones, not every one. The sample holds 55,000 to 70,000 clones, 86% seen once. The TCR sequence derives from a man aged 40-49 years with gastric cancer. The input for sequencing was peripheral blood, taken from a patient treated with photon-based radiotherapy.

In nucleotides, the CDR3 is TGTGCCAGCAGCGTAGAATATGGTTCCAATGAGCAGTTCTTC. Translated, it gives CASSVEYGSNEQFF. This chain uses TRBV9 with TRBJ2-1; D remains unclear. V was cut by 0 bases and J by 6 bases, with 10 bases left in between. This CDR3 spans 14 amino acids. Germline V gene sequence: CDR1 SGDLS, CDR2 YYNGEE.